The 30 T cell receptor beta chains presented below share a single source sample, sequenced in a study of OX40 agonist ivuxolimab in advanced cancers. The assay was immunoSEQ multiplex PCR, and TCRdb's table has in-frame clones only and misses some. The table has tens of thousands of clones, roughly 90% seen once; the top ten hold about 2.4%. Sequences were derived from CD4+ or CD8+ T cells sorted from blood, sampled in a trial of the OX40 agonist ivuxolimab. These receptors all stem from an adult with an advanced solid tumor such as melanoma, head and neck, liver or kidney cancer.

As for this clone: At one end, the junction sequence differs from germline, possibly due to a read error. V is TRBV7-2 and J is TRBJ2-2, with 12 positions matching TRBD2. CDR1 and CDR2 (germline): SGHTA, FQGNSA. This CDR3 is 16 amino acids long. The CDR3 region is CASSPTSGGNAGELFF. The DNA for the CDR3 is TGTGCCAGCAGCCCCACTAGCGGGGGGAACGCCGGGGAGCTGTTTTTT. The complete variable domain, with remaining parts taken from reference TRBV7-2 and TRBJ2-2, reads GAGVSQSPSNKVTEKGKDVELRCDPISGHTALYWYRQSLGQGLEFLIYFQGNSAPDKSGLPSDRFSAERTGGSVSTLTIQRTQQEDSAVYLCASSPTSGGNAGELFFGEGSRLTVL.

The CDR3 region has the DNA TGTGCCAGCAGCTGGGACTACAGGACCGGGGAGCTGTTTTTT. This gives the protein CASSWDYRTGELFF. The rearrangement links TRBV6-6 to TRBJ2-2; TRBD2 agrees at 7 bases. The CDR3 loop spans 14 amino acids. V lost 6 bases to trimming and J lost 5 bases; unmatched junction nucleotides: 6. Per the germline V gene, CDR1 is MNHNY and CDR2 is SVGAGI (reference sequence).

This chain connects TRBV7-3 to TRBJ2-1; D may be TRBD1 (6 bases). Germline V gene sequence: CDR1 SGHTA, CDR2 FQGTGA. V lost 5 bases and J 0 bases, leaving 17 bases between the germline ends. This CDR3 has 17 residues. The chain's CDR3 is CASSPAGTRHSYNEQFF. CDR3 nucleotide sequence: TGTGCCAGCAGCCCAGCCGGGACACGACACTCCTACAATGAGCAGTTCTTC. The complete variable domain, with remaining parts taken from reference TRBV7-3 and TRBJ2-1, reads GAGVSQTPSNKVTEKGKYVELRCDPISGHTALYWYRQSLGQGPEFLIYFQGTGAADDSGLPNDRFFAVRPEGSVSTLKIQRTERGDSAVYLCASSPAGTRHSYNEQFFGPGTRLTVL.

The V gene is TRBV4-1, the J gene TRBJ1-5; D is uncertain. The ends were cut back, 0 bases at V and 3 bases at J, with 6 bases in the middle. Per germline, CDR1 MGHRA and CDR2 YSYEKL. The CDR3 is 14 amino acids. The CDR3 spells CASSQDTVNQPQHF. CDR3 sequence (DNA): TGCGCCAGCAGCCAAGATACAGTCAATCAGCCCCAGCATTTT.

The rearrangement links TRBV18 to TRBJ2-1, with D perhaps TRBD2 (5 bases). Germline-derived CDR1 and CDR2 are KGHSH and LQKENI. This CDR3 is built from 15 residues. With 5 bases removed from V and 10 bases from J, the gap between germline ends came to 21 bases. The CDR3 spells CASSTPNEGLGEQFF. The CDR3, as DNA: TGTGCCAGCTCAACCCCGAACGAGGGTTTGGGGGAGCAGTTCTTC.

The chain carries TRBV28 and TRBJ1-1; perhaps TRBD1 as D (5 bases). Between the trimmed V and J ends, which lost 8 bases and 5 bases, there was a span of 15 bases. Germline loops: CDR1 MDHEN, CDR2 SYDVKM. CDR3 size: 13 residues. The CDR3: CASLQGRETEAFF. The CDR3, as DNA: TGTGCCAGCCTCCAGGGAAGGGAAACTGAAGCTTTCTTT. Looking up the rest from reference TRBV28 and TRBJ1-1 gives the full variable domain: DVKVTQSSRYLVKRTGEKVFLECVQDMDHENMFWYRQDPGLGLRLIYFSYDVKMKEKGDIPEGYSVSREKKERFSLILESASTNQTSMYLCASLQGRETEAFFGQGTRLTVV.

The sample holds one count of this clone. The chain is built from TRBV2 and TRBJ1-4; D is ambiguous. Trimming shortened V by 6 bases and J by 0 bases, and 8 bases separated the two germline ends. CDR3 length: 14 amino acids. Germline assignment: CDR1 SNHLY and CDR2 FYNNEI. This CDR3 is CASSPRTTNEKLFF. In nucleotides, the CDR3 is TGTGCCAGCAGCCCCAGGACAACTAATGAAAAACTGTTTTTT.

The V gene is TRBV11-2, the J gene TRBJ2-1, with 9 bases matching TRBD2. Germline assignment: CDR1 SGHAT and CDR2 FQNNGV. Trimming at V came to 0 bases and at J to 10 bases, leaving 16 bases not matched to a gene. This CDR3 is 18 amino acids long. CDR3 DNA: TGTGCCAGCAGCTTAGATATAGGCGGGAGGGGCTATCCCCCGGAGCAGTTCTTC. Its protein is CASSLDIGGRGYPPEQFF.

This clone was found once. The genes are TRBV6-1 and TRBJ1-5; D is possibly TRBD1 (5 bases). CDR1 MNHNS and CDR2 SASEGT come from the germline V gene. V gave up 0 bases and J gave up 0 bases, with 9 bases separating them. This CDR3 region has 16 residues. CDR3 coding DNA: TGTGCCAGCAGTGAAGCGCGGACATTTAGCAATCAGCCCCAGCATTTT. It translates to CASSEARTFSNQPQHF.

This clone is a singleton in its sample. The CDR3 region is CASSYSSYLGYEQYF. The DNA of the CDR3 is TGTGCCAGCAGTTACTCTTCCTATTTGGGGTACGAGCAGTACTTC. The chain combines TRBV6-5 with TRBJ2-7, with D unclear. V dropped 0 bases and J dropped 4 bases, with 13 bases sitting between them. CDR1 and CDR2 from the germline V gene are MNHEY and SVGAGI. There are 15 residues in the CDR3.

The rearrangement uses TRBV5-4 and TRBJ1-1, with D maybe TRBD1 (6 bases). The V gene's germline CDR1 is SGHNT and CDR2 YYREEE (reference sequence). This CDR3 has 14 residues. V was cut by 3 bases and J by 8 bases, with 17 bases left in between. CDR3 DNA: TGTGCCAGCAGCTGGGTGGGGGGCCAATTAGAAGCTTTCTTT. It codes for CASSWVGGQLEAFF.

CDR3 nucleotides: TGTGCCAGCAGTGACCAGCCCTACGAGCAGTACTTC. Translation gives CASSDQPYEQYF. The chain joins TRBV6-1 to TRBJ2-7; unclear D gene. CDR3 length equals 12 residues. Trimming shortened V by 3 bases and J by 2 bases, and 5 bases separated the two germline ends. In germline, CDR1 is MNHNS, CDR2 SASEGT.

This chain's CDR3 is CASSVENPTTDTQYF. The CDR3 bases are TGTGCCAGCAGCGTAGAGAACCCCACCACAGATACGCAGTATTTT. The rearrangement uses TRBV9 and TRBJ2-3, with D uncertain. The germline gives CDR1 SGDLS, CDR2 YYNGEE. There are 15 residues in the CDR3. The V end lost 0 bases, the J end lost 2 bases, and 10 bases lay between the germline ends.

V usage is TRBV7-9 and J usage is TRBJ1-4; D remains ambiguous. The V gene's germline CDR1 is SEHNR and CDR2 FQNEAQ (reference sequence). The V gene lost 5 bases and the J gene lost 0 bases, with 10 bases spanning the gap. The CDR3 consists of 15 residues. CDR3 protein: CASSLEFATNEKLFF. The CDR3 DNA follows: TGTGCCAGCAGCCTCGAATTCGCAACTAATGAAAAACTGTTTTTT. The variable domain in full, with the rest retrieved from reference TRBV7-9 and TRBJ1-4, is DTGVSQNPRHKITKRGQNVTFRCDPISEHNRLYWYRQTLGQGPEFLTYFQNEAQLEKSRLLSDRFSAERPKGSFSTLEIQRTEQGDSAMYLCASSLEFATNEKLFFGSGTQLSVL.

This chain links TRBV18 with TRBJ2-3; no definite D call. V lost 3 bases and J lost 2, with 6 bases in between. In germline, CDR1 is KGHSH, CDR2 LQKENI. The CDR3 runs 13 residues. CDR3 sequence reads: CASSPQNTDTQYF. In nucleotides, the CDR3 is TGTGCCAGCTCACCCCAAAACACAGATACGCAGTATTTT. Based on the CDR3 plus reference TRBV18 and TRBJ2-3, the full variable domain is NAGVMQNPRHLVRRRGQEARLRCSPMKGHSHVYWYRQLPEEGLKFMVYLQKENIIDESGMPKERFSAEFPKEGPSILRIQQVVRGDSAAYFCASSPQNTDTQYFGPGTRLTVL.

The chain joins TRBV5-1 to TRBJ1-6; 9 nucleotides agree with TRBD1. There are 14 residues in the CDR3. From germline, CDR1 is SGHRS and CDR2 YFSETQ. J was trimmed by 7 bases and V by 3 bases; bases with no gene match: 2. The CDR3 loop is CASSSGQGNSPLHF. The DNA of the CDR3 is TGCGCCAGCAGCTCCGGACAGGGGAATTCACCCCTCCACTTT.

This chain joins TRBV28 and TRBJ2-5; 15 nucleotides align to TRBD2. After removal of 10 bases from V and 0 bases from J, the junction contained 9 bases not matched to a gene. This CDR3 is built from 17 residues. Germline lookup yields CDR1 MDHEN and CDR2 SYDVKM. In nucleotides, the CDR3 is TGTGCCACCACCGCCGGGACTAGCGGGAGGAACCAAGAGACCCAGTACTTC. This encodes CATTAGTSGRNQETQYF.

The chain is built from TRBV5-1 and TRBJ1-2; no firm D call. V lost 3 bases and J 4 bases, leaving 13 bases between the germline ends. CDR1 is SGHRS, CDR2 YFSETQ, per germline. This CDR3 is built from 14 residues. CDR3 bases: TGCGCCAGCAGCTCCGTCCTTTTGGGCTATGGCTACACCTTC. This encodes CASSSVLLGYGYTF. The full variable domain, with the rest looked up from reference TRBV5-1 and TRBJ1-2, is KAGVTQTPRYLIKTRGQQVTLSCSPISGHRSVSWYQQTPGQGLQFLFEYFSETQRNKGNFPGRFSGRQFSNSRSEMNVSTLELGDSALYLCASSSVLLGYGYTFGSGTRLTVV.

V gene TRBV5-4 combines with J gene TRBJ2-6; either TRBD1 or TRBD2 may supply D (6 bases each). V was shortened by 0 bases and J by 2 bases, with 9 bases between the two germline ends. CDR3 length: 16 residues. Germline V gives CDR1 SGHNT, CDR2 YYREEE (reference sequence). The CDR3 DNA follows: TGTGCCAGCAGCTTGGGCGGGACAACTGGGGCCAACGTCCTGACTTTC. This gives the protein CASSLGGTTGANVLTF.

This clone was observed a single time. The rearrangement joins TRBV5-5 to TRBJ2-5; no clear D. The length of the CDR3 is 13 residues. Per germline, CDR1 SGHKS and CDR2 YYEKEE (reference sequence). Trimming cost V 4 bases and J 7 bases, with 14 bases left between them. In DNA form, the CDR3 reads TGTGCCAGCAGCCCAGACCCTACGGGGACCCAGTACTTC. Translation: CASSPDPTGTQYF. Based on the CDR3 plus reference TRBV5-5 and TRBJ2-5, the full variable domain is DAGVTQSPTHLIKTRGQQVTLRCSPISGHKSVSWYQQVLGQGPQFIFQYYEKEERGRGNFPDRFSARQFPNYSSELNVNALLLGDSALYLCASSPDPTGTQYFGPGTRLLVL.

The V and J genes are TRBV7-8 and TRBJ2-7; D is possibly TRBD1 (6 bases). This CDR3 has 16 amino acids. Germline V lookup: CDR1 SGHVS, CDR2 FQNEAQ. V lost 0 bases and J 3 bases, leaving 15 bases between the germline ends. CDR3 in DNA: TGTGCCAGCAGCTTAGCGCTTCGGGACAAAGTCTACGAGCAGTACTTC. Translation: CASSLALRDKVYEQYF.

This chain uses TRBV11-3 with TRBJ2-2; D gene uncertain. In germline, CDR1 is SGHNT, CDR2 YENEEA. Trimming cost V 3 bases and J 4 bases, with 6 bases left between them. CDR3 length: 13 amino acids. The CDR3 coding sequence is TGTGCCAGCAGCTTCCTCACCACCGGGGAGCTGTTTTTT. Translating gives CASSFLTTGELFF.

The V gene is TRBV11-2, the J gene TRBJ2-5; TRBD1 matches 11 bases. Germline trimming cut 4 bases from V and 7 bases from J; bases unmatched to any gene: 11. The CDR3 is 16 amino acids. Germline lookup yields CDR1 SGHAT and CDR2 FQNNGV. CDR3 nucleotides: TGTGCCAGCAGCTCCCAAGGACAGGGGGCGTCAGGGACCCAGTACTTC. It yields the protein CASSSQGQGASGTQYF.

V is TRBV18 and J is TRBJ2-3, with 7 bases that match TRBD2. This CDR3 is built from 17 residues. Germline-derived CDR1 and CDR2 are KGHSH and LQKENI. The V gene end was trimmed by 0 bases and the J gene end by 1 base; junction bases not matched to a gene: 7. The CDR3 DNA sequence: TGTGCCAGCTCACCACCCCTGGGGGGGGGAGGCACAGATACGCAGTATTTT. Residues: CASSPPLGGGGTDTQYF.

The genes are TRBV30 and TRBJ2-7; possible D gene TRBD2, 7 bases. The length of the CDR3 is 13 residues. Trimming took 5 bases from V and 9 from J, leaving 20 bases between them. Germline-derived CDR1 and CDR2 are GTSNPN and SVGIG (reference sequence). CDR3 DNA sequence: TGTGCCTGGCGAGGAGGGGGGGGCTTAGGGCAGTACTTC. The encoded protein is CAWRGGGGLGQYF.

This chain links TRBV18 with TRBJ1-4; D is uncertain. Germline CDR1 and CDR2: KGHSH and LQKENI. The CDR3 has 13 amino acids. Trimming removed 1 base from V and 8 bases from J, with 8 bases in between. CDR3 nucleotides: TGTGCCAGCTCACCACAAAACTTGGAAAAACTGTTTTTT. Translated, it gives CASSPQNLEKLFF.

Notes on this clone: At one boundary the junction diverges from the germline segment, which might be a read error. The genes are TRBV28 and TRBJ2-7, with 7 bases that match TRBD1. Germline loops: CDR1 MDHEN, CDR2 SYDVKM. CDR3 length equals 13 residues. As DNA, the CDR3 is TGTGCCAGCAGCTTCTTAACCACAGGGGCAGGAATTTTT. Translated: CASSFLTTGAGIF.

The chain uses TRBV19 and TRBJ1-3, with no clear D. V lost 4 bases and J 0 bases, leaving 13 bases between the germline ends. CDR1 is LNHDA, CDR2 SQIVND, per germline (reference sequence). The CDR3 is made up of 16 amino acids. CDR3 bases: TGTGCCAGTAGTAAGCGAAGCGACTACTCTGGAAACACCATATATTTT. Residues: CASSKRSDYSGNTIYF.

This chain uses TRBV7-2 with TRBJ2-3; the D gene is possibly TRBD1 (6 bases). Germline values: CDR1 SGHTA, CDR2 FQGNSA. The V gene lost 5 bases and the J gene lost 4 bases, with 16 bases spanning the gap. This CDR3 is built from 15 residues. CDR3 sequence (DNA): TGTGCCAGCAGCCTCCGACAGGTGGGGGCAGATACGCAGTATTTT. Its protein is CASSLRQVGADTQYF.

The J gene is TRBJ2-1, the V gene TRBV27; 9 bases line up with TRBD1. The V gene end was trimmed by 5 bases and the J gene end by 7 bases; junction bases not matched to a gene: 6. Germline CDR1 is MNHEY and CDR2 is SMNVEV (reference sequence). This CDR3 spans 14 amino acids. The CDR3: CASSRGQGSNEQFF. In DNA form, the CDR3 reads TGTGCCAGCAGTCGGGGACAGGGTAGTAATGAGCAGTTCTTC.